This T cell receptor beta chain was profiled in a study of blood T cells in healthy people across ages. Study-level information: Researchers report that template switching captured about one barcoded beta molecule per two T cells.

Regarding this clonotype: Its antigen is not known.

PCR was performed a second time for about 7 to 12 cycles using a sample-barcoded 5' primer and a J-beta primer mix. A single record per CDR3 protein comes from TCRdb applying MiXCR to the 5' RACE reads. The top ten clones hold about 20% of a sample with hundreds of thousands of distinct CDR3 sequences, around 46% of them seen once. General observations from the study: Per-million-T-cell TCR beta diversity fell roughly linearly with age.

CDR1 MDHEN and CDR2 SYDVKM come from the germline V gene. The CDR3 length is 14 residues. V was clipped by 2 bases and J by 5 bases, with 9 bases between them. The sample was blood. This chain joins TRBV28 and TRBJ2-2; D remains ambiguous. This clonotype was obtained from a woman aged 55-69 years in good health. CDR3 DNA: TGTGCCAGCAGTTTAGTGTCAGGAACCGGGGAGCTGTTTTTT. It translates to CASSLVSGTGELFF.